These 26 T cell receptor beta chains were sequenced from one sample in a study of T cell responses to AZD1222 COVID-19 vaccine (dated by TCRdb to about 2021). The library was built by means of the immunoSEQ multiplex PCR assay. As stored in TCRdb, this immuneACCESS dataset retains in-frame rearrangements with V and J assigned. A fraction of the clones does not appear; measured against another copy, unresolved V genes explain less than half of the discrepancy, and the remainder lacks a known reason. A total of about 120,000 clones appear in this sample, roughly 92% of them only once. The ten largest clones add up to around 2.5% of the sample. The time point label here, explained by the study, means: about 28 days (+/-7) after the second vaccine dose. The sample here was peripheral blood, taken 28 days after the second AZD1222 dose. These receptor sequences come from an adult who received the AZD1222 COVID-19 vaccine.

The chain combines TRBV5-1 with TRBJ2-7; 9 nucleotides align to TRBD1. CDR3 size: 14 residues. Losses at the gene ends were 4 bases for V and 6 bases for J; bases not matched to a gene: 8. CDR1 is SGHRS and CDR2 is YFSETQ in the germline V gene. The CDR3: CASSTGTGSIEQYF. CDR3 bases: TGCGCCAGCAGCACCGGGACAGGGTCCATCGAGCAGTACTTC.

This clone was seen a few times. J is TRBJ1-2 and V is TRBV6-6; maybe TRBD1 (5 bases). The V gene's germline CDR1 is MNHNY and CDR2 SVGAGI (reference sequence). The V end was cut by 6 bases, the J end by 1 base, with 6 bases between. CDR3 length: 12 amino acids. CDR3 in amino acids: CASRQGNYGYTF. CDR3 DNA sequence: TGTGCCAGCAGGCAGGGTAACTATGGCTACACCTTC.

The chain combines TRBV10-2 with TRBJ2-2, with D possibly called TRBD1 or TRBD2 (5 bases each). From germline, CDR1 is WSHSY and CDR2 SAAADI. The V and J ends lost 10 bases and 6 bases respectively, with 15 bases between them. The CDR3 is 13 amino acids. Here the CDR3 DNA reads TGCGCCACCGAGTATGGGGGAGCCGGGGAGCTGTTTTTT. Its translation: CATEYGGAGELFF.

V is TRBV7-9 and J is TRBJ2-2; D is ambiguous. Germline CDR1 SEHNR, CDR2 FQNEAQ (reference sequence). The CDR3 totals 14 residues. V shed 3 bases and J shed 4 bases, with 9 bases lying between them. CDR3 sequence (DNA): TGTGCCAGCAGCTTGACTCTGGGCACCGGGGAGCTGTTTTTT. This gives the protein CASSLTLGTGELFF.

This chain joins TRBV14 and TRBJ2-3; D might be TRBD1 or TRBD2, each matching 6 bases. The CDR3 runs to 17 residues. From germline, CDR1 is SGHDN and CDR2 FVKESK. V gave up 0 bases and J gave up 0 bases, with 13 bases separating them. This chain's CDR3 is CASSQDFWGASTDTQYF. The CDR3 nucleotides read TGTGCCAGCAGCCAAGATTTTTGGGGGGCAAGCACAGATACGCAGTATTTT.

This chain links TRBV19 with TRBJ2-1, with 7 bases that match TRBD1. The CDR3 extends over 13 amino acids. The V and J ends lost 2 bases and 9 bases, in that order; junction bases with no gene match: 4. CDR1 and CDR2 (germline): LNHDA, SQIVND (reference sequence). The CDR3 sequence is CASSITGAGEQFF. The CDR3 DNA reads TGTGCCAGTAGTATAACAGGGGCCGGTGAGCAGTTCTTC.

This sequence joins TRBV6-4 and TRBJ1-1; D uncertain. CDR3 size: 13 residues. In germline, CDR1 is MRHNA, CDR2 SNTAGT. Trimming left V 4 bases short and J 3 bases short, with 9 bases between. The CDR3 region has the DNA TGTGCCAGCAGTGTCCAACCGGACACTGAAGCTTTCTTT. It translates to CASSVQPDTEAFF.

CDR3 sequence reads: CASSLEGGQETQYF. CDR3 bases: TGTGCCAGCAGCTTAGAGGGAGGTCAAGAGACCCAGTACTTC. V usage is TRBV7-9 and J usage is TRBJ2-5, with D perhaps TRBD2 (6 bases). The CDR3 extends over 14 amino acids. The germline CDR1 and CDR2 sequences are SEHNR and FQNEAQ (reference sequence). The V end was cut by 1 base, the J end by 2 bases, with 8 bases between.

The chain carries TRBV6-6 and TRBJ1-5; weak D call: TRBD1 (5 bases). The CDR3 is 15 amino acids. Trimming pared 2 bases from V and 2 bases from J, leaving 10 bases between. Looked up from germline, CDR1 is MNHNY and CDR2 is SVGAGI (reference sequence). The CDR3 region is CASSYGRVGNQPQHF. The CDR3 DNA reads TGTGCCAGCAGTTACGGCAGGGTTGGCAATCAGCCCCAGCATTTT.

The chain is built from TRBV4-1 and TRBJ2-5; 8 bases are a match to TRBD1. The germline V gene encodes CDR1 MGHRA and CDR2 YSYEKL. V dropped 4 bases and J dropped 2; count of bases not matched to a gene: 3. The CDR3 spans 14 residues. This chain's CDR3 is CASSPTGGQETQYF. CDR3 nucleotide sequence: TGCGCCAGCAGCCCTACAGGGGGGCAAGAGACCCAGTACTTC.

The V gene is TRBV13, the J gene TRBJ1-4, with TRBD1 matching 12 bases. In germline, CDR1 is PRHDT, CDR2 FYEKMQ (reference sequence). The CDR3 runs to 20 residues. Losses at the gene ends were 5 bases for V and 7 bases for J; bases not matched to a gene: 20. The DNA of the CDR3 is TGTGCCAGCAGCCTGGCCCGGCCCGGGACAGGGGGCCTCGGTCGTGAAAAACTGTTTTTT. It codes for CASSLARPGTGGLGREKLFF.

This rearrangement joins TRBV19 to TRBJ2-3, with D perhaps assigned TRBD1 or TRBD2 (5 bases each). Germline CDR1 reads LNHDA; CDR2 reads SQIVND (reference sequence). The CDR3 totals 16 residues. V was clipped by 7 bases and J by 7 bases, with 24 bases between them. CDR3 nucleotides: TGTGCCAGTAACCCCTGGGGCAGGTCCGGGGTTAATACGCAGTATTTT. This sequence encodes CASNPWGRSGVNTQYF.

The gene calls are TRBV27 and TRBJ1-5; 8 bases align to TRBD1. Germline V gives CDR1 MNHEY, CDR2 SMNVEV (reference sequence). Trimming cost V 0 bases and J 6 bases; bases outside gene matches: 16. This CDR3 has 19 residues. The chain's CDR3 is CASSLSRNWNRGEGQPQHF. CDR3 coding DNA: TGTGCCAGCAGTTTATCCCGGAACTGGAACAGGGGGGAAGGTCAGCCCCAGCATTTT.

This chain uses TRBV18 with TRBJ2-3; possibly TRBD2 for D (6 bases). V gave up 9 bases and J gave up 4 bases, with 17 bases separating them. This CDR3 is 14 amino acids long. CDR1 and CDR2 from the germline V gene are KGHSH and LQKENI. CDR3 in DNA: TGTGCCAGTTCCCCGCGGGGCTCCGCAGATACGCAGTATTTT. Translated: CASSPRGSADTQYF.

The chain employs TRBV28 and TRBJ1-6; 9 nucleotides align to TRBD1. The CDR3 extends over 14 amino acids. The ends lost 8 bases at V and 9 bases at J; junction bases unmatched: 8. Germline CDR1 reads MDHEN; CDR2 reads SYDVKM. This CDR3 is CASAGTGMGSPLHF. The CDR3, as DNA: TGTGCCAGCGCCGGGACAGGGATGGGTTCACCCCTCCACTTT.

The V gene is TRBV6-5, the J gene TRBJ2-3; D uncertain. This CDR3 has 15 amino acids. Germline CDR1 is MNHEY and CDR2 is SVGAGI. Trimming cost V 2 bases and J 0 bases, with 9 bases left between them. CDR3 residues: CASSYREASTDTQYF. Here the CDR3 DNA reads TGTGCCAGCAGTTACAGGGAAGCTAGCACAGATACGCAGTATTTT.

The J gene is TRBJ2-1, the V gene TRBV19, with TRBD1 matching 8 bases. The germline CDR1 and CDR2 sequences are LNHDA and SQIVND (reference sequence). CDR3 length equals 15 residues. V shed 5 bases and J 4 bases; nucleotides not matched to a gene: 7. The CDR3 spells CASSSDRGVYNEQFF. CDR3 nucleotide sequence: TGTGCCAGTAGTTCCGACAGGGGCGTTTACAATGAGCAGTTCTTC. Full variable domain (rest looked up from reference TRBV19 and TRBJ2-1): DGGITQSPKYLFRKEGQNVTLSCEQNLNHDAMYWYRQDPGQGLRLIYYSQIVNDFQKGDIAEGYSVSREKKESFPLTVTSAQKNPTAFYLCASSSDRGVYNEQFFGPGTRLTVL.

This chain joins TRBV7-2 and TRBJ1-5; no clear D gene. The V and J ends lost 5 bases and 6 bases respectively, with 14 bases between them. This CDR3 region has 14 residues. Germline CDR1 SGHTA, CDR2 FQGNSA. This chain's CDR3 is CASSPSGVGQPQHF. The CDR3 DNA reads TGTGCCAGCAGCCCAAGCGGGGTGGGTCAGCCCCAGCATTTT. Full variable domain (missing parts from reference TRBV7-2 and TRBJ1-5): GAGVSQSPSNKVTEKGKDVELRCDPISGHTALYWYRQSLGQGLEFLIYFQGNSAPDKSGLPSDRFSAERTGGSVSTLTIQRTQQEDSAVYLCASSPSGVGQPQHFGDGTRLSIL.

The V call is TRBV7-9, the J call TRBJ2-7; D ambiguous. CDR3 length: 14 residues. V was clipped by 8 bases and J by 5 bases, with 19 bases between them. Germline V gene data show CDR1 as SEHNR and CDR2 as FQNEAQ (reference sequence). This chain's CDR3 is CASAGTLPRHEQYF. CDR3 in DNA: TGTGCCAGCGCCGGAACATTACCGCGACACGAGCAGTACTTC.

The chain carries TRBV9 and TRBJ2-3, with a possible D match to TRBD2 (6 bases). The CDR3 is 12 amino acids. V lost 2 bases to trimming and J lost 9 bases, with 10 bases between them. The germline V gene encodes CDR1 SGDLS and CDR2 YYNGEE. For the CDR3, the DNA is TGTGCCAGCAGCGTGAATAGCGGAACGCAGTATTTT. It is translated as CASSVNSGTQYF.

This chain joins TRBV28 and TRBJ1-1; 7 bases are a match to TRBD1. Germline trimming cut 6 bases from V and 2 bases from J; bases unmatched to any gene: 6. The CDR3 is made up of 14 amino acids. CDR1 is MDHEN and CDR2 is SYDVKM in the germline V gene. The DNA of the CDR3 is TGTGCCAGCAGCATACAGGGGAGCAACACTGAAGCTTTCTTT. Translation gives CASSIQGSNTEAFF.

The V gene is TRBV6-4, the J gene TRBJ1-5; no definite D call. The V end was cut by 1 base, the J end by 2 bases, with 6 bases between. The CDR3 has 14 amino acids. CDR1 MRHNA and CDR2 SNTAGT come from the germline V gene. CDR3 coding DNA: TGTGCCAGCAGTGACTACAGCGGCAATCAGCCCCAGCATTTT. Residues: CASSDYSGNQPQHF.

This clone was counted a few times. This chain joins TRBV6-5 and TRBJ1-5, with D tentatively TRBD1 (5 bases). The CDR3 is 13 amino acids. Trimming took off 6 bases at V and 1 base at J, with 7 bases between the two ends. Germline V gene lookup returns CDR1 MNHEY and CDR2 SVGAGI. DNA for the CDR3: TGTGCCAGCAGCCCAGGGAGCAATCAGCCCCAGCATTTT. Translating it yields CASSPGSNQPQHF.

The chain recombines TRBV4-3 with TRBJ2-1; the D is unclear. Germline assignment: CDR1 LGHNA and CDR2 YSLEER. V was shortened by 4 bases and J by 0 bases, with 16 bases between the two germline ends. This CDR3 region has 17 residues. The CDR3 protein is CASSRSLTKSSYNEQFF. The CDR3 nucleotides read TGCGCCAGCAGCCGTAGCCTAACTAAAAGCTCCTACAATGAGCAGTTCTTC.

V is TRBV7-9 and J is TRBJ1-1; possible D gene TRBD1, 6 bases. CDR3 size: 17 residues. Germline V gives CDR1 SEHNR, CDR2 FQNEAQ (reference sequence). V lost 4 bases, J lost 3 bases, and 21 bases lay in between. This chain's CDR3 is CASSSPHRASPYTEAFF. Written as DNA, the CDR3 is TGTGCCAGCAGCTCCCCCCACAGGGCTTCCCCTTACACTGAAGCTTTCTTT.

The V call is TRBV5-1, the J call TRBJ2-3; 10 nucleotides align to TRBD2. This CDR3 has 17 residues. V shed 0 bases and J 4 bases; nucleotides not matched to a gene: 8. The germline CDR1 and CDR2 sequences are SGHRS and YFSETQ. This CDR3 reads CASSLASQRGGADTQYF. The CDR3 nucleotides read TGCGCCAGCAGCTTGGCCTCCCAGCGGGGGGGCGCAGATACGCAGTATTTT.